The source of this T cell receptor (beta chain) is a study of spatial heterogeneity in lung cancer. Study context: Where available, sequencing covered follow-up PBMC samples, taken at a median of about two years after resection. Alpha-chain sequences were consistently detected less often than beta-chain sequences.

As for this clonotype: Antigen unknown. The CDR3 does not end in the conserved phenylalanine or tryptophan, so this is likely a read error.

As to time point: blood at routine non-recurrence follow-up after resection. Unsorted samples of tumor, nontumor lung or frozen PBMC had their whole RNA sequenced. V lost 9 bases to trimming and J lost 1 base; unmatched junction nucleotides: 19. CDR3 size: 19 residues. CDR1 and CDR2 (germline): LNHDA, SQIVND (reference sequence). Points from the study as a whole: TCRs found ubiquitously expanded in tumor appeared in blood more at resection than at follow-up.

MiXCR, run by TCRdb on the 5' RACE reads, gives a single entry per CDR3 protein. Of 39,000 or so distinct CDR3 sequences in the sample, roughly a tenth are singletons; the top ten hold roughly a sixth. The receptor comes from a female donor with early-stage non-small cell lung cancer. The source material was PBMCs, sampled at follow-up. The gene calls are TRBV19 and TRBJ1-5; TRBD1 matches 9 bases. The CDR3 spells CARTPPGQGCNLSNQPQHS. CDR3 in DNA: TGTGCCAGAACGCCCCCGGGACAGGGATGTAATTTGAGCAATCAGCCCCAGCATTCT.